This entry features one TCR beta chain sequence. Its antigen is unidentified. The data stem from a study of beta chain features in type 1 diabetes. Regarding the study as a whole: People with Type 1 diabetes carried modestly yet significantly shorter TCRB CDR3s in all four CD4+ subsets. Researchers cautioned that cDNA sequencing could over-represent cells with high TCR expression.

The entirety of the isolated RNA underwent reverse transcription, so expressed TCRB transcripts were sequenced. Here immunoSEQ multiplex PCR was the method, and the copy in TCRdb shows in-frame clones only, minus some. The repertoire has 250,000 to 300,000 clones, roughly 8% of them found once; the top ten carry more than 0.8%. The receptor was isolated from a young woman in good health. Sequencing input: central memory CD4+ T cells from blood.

CDR3 sequence (DNA): TGTGCCAGCAGCTGGGGGGGTCCGAACAGCGTCTACAATGAGCAGTTCTTC. This sequence encodes CASSWGGPNSVYNEQFF. The chain is built from TRBV11-2 and TRBJ2-1, with TRBD2 matching 7 bases. Trimming took 4 bases from V and 3 from J; bases not matched to a gene: 12. The CDR3 is made up of 17 amino acids. CDR1 is SGHAT, CDR2 FQNNGV, per germline.